The clone carrying this T cell receptor (beta chain) showed up many times. The antigen is unknown. The sample is drawn from a study of T cells after posttransplantation cyclophosphamide. Findings and caveats of the study: TRB clonality was highly associated with recipient CMV seropositivity and reactivation. Blood and skin or GI T cell repertoires showed limited TRB overlap.

Busulfan-fludarabine conditioning, marrow transplant, and cyclophosphamide on days +3 and +4 were administered. The CDR3 covers 14 residues. CDR1 is SNHLY and CDR2 is FYNNEI in the germline V gene. V was cut by 4 bases and J by 2 bases, with 9 bases left in between. This table comes from immunoSEQ multiplex PCR, and its TCRdb copy is limited to in-frame clones, with some not included. This sample shows approximately 17,000 clones and no singletons; about 0.51% rests with the ten largest. Source: PBMCs, taken after allogeneic stem cell transplant with posttransplant cyclophosphamide. The receptor was derived from a female patient aged 25-39 years who received an allogeneic stem cell transplant from a related donor, was CMV-positive, and had no GVHD. Some of these T cells may belong to the graft donor. The chain joins TRBV2 to TRBJ1-3, with D possibly matching TRBD1 (6 bases). The CDR3 protein is CASSVTGTGNTIYF. The CDR3 coding sequence is TGTGCCAGCAGTGTAACAGGGACTGGAAACACCATATATTTT.